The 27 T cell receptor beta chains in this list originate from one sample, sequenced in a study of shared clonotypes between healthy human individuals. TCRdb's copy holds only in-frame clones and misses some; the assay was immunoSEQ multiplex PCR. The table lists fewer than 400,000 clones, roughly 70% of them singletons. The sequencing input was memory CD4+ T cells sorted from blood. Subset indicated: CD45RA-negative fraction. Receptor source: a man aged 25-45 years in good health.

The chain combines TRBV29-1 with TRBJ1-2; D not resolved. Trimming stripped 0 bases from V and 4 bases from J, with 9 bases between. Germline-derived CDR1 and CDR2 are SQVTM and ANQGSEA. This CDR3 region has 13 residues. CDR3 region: CSVEDHGFYGYTF. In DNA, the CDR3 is TGCAGCGTTGAAGATCACGGGTTCTATGGCTACACCTTC. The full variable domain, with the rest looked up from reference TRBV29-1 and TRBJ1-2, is SAVISQKPSRDICQRGTSLTIQCQVDSQVTMMFWYRQQPGQSLTLIATANQGSEATYESGFVIDKFPISRPNLTFSTLTVSNMSPEDSSIYLCSVEDHGFYGYTFGSGTRLTVV.

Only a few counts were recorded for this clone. DNA of the CDR3: TGTGCCAGCAGTACGGGACAGGAGGTTCCCCACGAGCAGTACTTC. Residues: CASSTGQEVPHEQYF. The chain has TRBV28 and TRBJ2-7, with 8 bases aligning to TRBD1. Looked up from germline, CDR1 is MDHEN and CDR2 is SYDVKM. J was trimmed by 5 bases and V by 5 bases; bases with no gene match: 11. This CDR3 is 15 amino acids long.

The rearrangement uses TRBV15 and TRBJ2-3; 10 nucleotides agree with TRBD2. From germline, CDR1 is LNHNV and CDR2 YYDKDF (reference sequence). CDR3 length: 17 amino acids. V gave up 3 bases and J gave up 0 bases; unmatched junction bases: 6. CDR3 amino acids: CATSSFSGRWSTDTQYF. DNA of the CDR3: TGTGCCACCAGCAGCTTTAGCGGGAGGTGGAGCACAGATACGCAGTATTTT.

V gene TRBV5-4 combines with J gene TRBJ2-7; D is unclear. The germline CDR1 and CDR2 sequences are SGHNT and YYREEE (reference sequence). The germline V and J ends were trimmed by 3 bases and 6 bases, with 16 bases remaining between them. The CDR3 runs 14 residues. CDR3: CASSSVEIEAEQYF. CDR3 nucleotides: TGTGCCAGCAGCTCGGTCGAGATAGAGGCCGAGCAGTACTTC.

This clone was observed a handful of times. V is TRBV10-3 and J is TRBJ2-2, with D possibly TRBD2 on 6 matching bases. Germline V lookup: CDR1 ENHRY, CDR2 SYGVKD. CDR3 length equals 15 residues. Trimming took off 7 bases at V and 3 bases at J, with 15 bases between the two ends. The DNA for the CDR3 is TGTGCCATCAACGACGGGACGGGAGACACCGGGGAGCTGTTTTTT. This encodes CAINDGTGDTGELFF.

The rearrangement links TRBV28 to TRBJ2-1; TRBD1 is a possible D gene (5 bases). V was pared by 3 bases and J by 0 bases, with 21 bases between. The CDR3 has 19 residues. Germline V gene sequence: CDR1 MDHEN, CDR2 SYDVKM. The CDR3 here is CASSFLGVRNTNSYNEQFF. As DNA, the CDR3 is TGTGCCAGCAGTTTCTTAGGGGTTCGGAATACCAACTCCTACAATGAGCAGTTCTTC.

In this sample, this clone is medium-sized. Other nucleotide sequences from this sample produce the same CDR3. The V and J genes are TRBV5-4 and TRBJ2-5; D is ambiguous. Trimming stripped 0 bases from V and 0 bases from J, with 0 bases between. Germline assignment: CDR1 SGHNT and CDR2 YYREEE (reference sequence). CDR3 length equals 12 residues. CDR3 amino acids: CASSLDQETQYF. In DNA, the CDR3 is TGTGCCAGCAGCTTGGACCAAGAGACCCAGTACTTC. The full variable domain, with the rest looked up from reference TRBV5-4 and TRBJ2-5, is ETGVTQSPTHLIKTRGQQVTLRCSSQSGHNTVSWYQQALGQGPQFIFQYYREEENGRGNFPPRFSGLQFPNYSSELNVNALELDDSALYLCASSLDQETQYFGPGTRLLVL.

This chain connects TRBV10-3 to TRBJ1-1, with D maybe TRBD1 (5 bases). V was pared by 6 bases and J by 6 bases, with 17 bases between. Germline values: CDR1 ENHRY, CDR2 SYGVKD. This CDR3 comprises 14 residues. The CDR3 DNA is TGTGCCATCAGAGCCCTGGGGCCGGGGGCTGAAGCTTTCTTT. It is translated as CAIRALGPGAEAFF.

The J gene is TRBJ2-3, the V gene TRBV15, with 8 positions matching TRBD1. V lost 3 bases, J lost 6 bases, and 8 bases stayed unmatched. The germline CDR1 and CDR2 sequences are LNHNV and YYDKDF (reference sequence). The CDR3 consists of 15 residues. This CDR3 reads CATSRVVQGGDTQYF. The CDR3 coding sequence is TGTGCCACCAGCAGGGTGGTACAGGGGGGCGATACGCAGTATTTT.

In nucleotides, the CDR3 is TGTGCCAGTAGCTTAAGGGCTAGCGGGAGTTACGAGCAGTACTTC. Its translation is CASSLRASGSYEQYF. V and J are TRBV19 and TRBJ2-7, with 10 positions matching TRBD2. V shed 6 bases, J shed 4 bases, and the junction held 9 bases outside the gene matches. Germline V gene data show CDR1 as LNHDA and CDR2 as SQIVND (reference sequence). The CDR3 is 15 amino acids.

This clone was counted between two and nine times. The CDR3 DNA follows: TGCGCCAGCAGTGACCTCCCCCAGGGGCGGCAGTACTTC. Its translation is CASSDLPQGRQYF. The rearrangement joins TRBV10-1 to TRBJ2-7; weak D call: TRBD1 (6 bases). Trimming removed 3 bases from V and 9 bases from J, with 15 bases in between. This CDR3 has 13 residues. Germline V lookup: CDR1 WNHNN, CDR2 SYGVQD (reference sequence).

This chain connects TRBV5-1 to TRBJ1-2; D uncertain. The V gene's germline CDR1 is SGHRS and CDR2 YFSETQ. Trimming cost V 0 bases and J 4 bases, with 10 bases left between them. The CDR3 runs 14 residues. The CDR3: CASSLAEGSYGYTF. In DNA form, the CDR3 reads TGCGCCAGCAGCTTGGCTGAGGGCAGCTATGGCTACACCTTC.

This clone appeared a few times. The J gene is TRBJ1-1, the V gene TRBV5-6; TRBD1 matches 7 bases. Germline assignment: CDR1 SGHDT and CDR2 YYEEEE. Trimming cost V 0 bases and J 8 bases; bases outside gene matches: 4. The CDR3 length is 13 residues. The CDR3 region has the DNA TGTGCCAGCAGCTTGGAAGGGGGCCACGAAGCTTTCTTT. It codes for CASSLEGGHEAFF.

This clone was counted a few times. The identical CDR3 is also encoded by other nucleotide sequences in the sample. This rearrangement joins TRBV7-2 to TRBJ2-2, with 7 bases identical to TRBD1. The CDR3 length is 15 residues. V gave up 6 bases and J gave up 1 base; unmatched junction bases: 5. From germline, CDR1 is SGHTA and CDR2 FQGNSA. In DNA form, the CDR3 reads TGTGCCAGCAGTCGGGACAGAGTGAACACCGGGGAGCTGTTTTTT. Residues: CASSRDRVNTGELFF.

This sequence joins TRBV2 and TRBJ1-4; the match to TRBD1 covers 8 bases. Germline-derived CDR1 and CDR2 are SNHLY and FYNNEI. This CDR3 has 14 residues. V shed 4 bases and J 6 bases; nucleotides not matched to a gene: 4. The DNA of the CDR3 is TGTGCCAGCAGTGCTTCAGGGGGCGATGAAAAACTGTTTTTT. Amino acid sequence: CASSASGGDEKLFF.

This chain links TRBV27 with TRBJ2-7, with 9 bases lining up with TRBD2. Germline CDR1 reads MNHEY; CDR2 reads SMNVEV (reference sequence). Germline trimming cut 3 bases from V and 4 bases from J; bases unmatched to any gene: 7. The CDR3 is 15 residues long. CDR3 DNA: TGTGCCAGCAGTTTTTTAGGCGGGAGGGCGTACGAGCAGTACTTC. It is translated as CASSFLGGRAYEQYF.

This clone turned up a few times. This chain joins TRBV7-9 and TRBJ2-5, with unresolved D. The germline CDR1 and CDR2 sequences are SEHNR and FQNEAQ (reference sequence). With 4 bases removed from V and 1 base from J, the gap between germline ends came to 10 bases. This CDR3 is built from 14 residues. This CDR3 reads CASSSQTSQETQYF. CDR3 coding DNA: TGTGCCAGCAGCTCACAGACTTCCCAAGAGACCCAGTACTTC.

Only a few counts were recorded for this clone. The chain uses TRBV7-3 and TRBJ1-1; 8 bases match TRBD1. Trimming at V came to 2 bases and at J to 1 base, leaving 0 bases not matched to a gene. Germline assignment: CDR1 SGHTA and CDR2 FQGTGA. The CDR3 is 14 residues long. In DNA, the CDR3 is TGTGCCAGCAGCTTAGGACAGGGGAACACTGAAGCTTTCTTT. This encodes CASSLGQGNTEAFF.

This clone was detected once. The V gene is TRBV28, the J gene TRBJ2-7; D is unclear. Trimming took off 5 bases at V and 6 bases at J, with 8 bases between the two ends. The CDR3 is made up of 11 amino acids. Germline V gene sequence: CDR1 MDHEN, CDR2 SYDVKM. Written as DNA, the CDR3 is TGTGCCAGCAGTCTCTGGGGCGAGCAGTACTTC. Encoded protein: CASSLWGEQYF.

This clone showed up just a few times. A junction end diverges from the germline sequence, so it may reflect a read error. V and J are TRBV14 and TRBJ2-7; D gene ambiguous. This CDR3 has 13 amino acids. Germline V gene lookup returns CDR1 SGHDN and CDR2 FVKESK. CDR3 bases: TGTGCCAGCAGCCAAGATCTGGTATCTCCATTAGGGTTC. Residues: CASSQDLVSPLGF.

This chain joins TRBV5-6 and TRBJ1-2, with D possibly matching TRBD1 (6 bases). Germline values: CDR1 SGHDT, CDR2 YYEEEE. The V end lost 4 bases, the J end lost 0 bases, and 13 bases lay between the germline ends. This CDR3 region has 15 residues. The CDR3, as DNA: TGTGCCAGCAGCAGTGGACAGTCCACTAACTATGGCTACACCTTC. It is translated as CASSSGQSTNYGYTF.

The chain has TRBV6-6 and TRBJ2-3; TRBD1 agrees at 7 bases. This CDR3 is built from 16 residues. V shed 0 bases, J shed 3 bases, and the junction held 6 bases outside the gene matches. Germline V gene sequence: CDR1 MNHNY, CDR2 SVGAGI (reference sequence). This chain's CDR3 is CASSYSRGLGTDTQYF. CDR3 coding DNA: TGTGCCAGCAGTTACTCGAGGGGGCTGGGGACAGATACGCAGTATTTT.

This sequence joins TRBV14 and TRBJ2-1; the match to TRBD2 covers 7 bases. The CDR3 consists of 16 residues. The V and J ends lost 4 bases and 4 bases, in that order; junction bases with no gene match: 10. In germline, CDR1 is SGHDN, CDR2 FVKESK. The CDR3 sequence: CASSPLALAEYNEQFF. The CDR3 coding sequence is TGTGCCAGCAGCCCCCTCGCCCTAGCGGAATACAATGAGCAGTTCTTC.

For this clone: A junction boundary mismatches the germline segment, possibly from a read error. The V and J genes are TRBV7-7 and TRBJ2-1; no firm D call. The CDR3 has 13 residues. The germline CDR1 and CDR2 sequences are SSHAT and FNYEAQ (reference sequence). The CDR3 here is CASSPLSYNEQFF. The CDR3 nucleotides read TGTGCTAGCAGCCCCCTCTCCTACAATGAGCAGTTCTTC.

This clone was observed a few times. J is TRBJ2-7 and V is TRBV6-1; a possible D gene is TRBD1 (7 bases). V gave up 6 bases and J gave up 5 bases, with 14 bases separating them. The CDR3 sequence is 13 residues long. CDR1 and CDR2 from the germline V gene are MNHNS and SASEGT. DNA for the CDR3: TGTGCCAGCAGATCGACAGGGAGGCACGAGCAGTACTTC. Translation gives CASRSTGRHEQYF.

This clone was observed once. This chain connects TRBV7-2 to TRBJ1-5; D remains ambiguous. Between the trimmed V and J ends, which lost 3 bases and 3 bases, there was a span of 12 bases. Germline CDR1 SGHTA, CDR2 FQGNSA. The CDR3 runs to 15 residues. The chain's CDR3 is CASSFWSTNNQPQHF. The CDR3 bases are TGTGCCAGCAGCTTTTGGAGCACCAACAATCAGCCCCAGCATTTT.

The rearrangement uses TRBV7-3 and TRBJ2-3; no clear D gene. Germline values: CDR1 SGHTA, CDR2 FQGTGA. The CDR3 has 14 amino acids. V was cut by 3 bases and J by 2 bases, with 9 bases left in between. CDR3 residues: CASSFYRYTDTQYF. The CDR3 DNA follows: TGTGCCAGCAGCTTCTACAGATACACAGATACGCAGTATTTT.